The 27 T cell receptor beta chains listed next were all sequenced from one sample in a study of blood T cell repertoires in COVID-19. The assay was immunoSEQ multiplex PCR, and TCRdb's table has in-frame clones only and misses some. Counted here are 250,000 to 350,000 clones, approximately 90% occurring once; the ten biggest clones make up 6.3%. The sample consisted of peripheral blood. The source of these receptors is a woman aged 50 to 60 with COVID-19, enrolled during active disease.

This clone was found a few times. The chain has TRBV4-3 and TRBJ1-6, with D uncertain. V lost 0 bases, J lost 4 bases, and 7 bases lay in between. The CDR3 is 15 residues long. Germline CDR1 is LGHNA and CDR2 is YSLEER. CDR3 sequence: CASSQDLSYNSPLHF. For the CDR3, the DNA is TGCGCCAGCAGCCAAGATCTATCTTATAATTCACCCCTCCACTTT.

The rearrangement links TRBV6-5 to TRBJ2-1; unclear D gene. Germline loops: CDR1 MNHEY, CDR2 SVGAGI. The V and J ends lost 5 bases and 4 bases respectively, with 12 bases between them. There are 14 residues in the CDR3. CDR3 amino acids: CASSTMPPYNEQFF. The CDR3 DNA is TGTGCCAGCAGTACAATGCCCCCTTACAATGAGCAGTTCTTC.

In nucleotides, the CDR3 is TGTGCCAGCAGCTTAGACAGGACAGTATCCTACAATGAGCAGTTCTTC. Its translation: CASSLDRTVSYNEQFF. The V call is TRBV11-3, the J call TRBJ2-1; TRBD1 is a possible D gene (6 bases). The CDR3 sequence is 16 residues long. The germline V gene has CDR1 SGHNT and CDR2 YENEEA. Deletions cut 0 bases from V and 1 base from J, with 10 bases between.

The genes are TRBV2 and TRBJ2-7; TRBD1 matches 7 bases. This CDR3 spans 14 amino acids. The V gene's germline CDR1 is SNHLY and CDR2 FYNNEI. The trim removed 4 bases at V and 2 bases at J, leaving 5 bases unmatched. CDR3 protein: CASSAGTAPYEQYF. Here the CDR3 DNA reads TGTGCCAGCAGTGCCGGGACAGCCCCCTACGAGCAGTACTTC.

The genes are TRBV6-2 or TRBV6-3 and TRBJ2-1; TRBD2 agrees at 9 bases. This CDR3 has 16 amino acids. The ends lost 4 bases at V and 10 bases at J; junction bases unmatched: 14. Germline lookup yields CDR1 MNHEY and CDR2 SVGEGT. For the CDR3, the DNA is TGTGCCAGCAGTTCCAACGGTCGCCGACTAGCGGCAGAGCAGTTCTTC. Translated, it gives CASSSNGRRLAAEQFF.

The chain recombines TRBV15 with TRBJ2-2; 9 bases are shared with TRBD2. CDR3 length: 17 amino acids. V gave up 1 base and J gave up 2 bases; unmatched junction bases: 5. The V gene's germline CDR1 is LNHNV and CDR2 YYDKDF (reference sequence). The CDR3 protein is CATSRVLAGSNTGELFF. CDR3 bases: TGTGCCACCAGCAGAGTCCTAGCGGGATCAAACACCGGGGAGCTGTTTTTT.

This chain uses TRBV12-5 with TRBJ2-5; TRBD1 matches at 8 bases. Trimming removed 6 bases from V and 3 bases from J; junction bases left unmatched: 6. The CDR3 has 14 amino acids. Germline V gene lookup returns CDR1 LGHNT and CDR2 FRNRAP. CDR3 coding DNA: TGTGCTAGTGGCCCGGGACAGGTTAAAGAGACCCAGTACTTC. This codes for CASGPGQVKETQYF.

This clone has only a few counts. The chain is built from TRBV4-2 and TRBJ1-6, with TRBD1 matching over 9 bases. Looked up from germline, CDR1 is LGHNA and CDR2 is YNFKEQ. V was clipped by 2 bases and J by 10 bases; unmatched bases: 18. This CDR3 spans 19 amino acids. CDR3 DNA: TGTGCCAGCAGCCAATCTCTTAGGTCGGCGGACAGGGGCAACTCACCCCTCCACTTT. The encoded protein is CASSQSLRSADRGNSPLHF.

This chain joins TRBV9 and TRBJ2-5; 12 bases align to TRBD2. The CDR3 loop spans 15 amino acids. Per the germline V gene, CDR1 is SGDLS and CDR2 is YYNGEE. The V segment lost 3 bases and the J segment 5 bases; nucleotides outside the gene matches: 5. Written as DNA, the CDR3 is TGTGCCAGCAGCGCCCGGACTAGCGGGACGGAGACCCAGTACTTC. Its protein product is CASSARTSGTETQYF.

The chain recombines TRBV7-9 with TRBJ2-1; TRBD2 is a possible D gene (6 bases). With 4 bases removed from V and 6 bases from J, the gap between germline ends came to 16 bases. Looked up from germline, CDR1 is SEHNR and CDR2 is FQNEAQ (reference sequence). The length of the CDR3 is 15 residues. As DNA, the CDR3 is TGTGCCAGCAGCTCAGGTGGCGGGACCGGCAATGAGCAGTTCTTC. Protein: CASSSGGGTGNEQFF.

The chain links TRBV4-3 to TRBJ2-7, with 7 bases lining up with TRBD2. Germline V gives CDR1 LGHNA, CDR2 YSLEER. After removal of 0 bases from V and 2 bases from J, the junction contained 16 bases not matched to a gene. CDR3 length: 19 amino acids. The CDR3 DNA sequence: TGCGCCAGCAGCCAAGATCGTTCTAGCGGACCCCCACTCACCTACGAGCAGTACTTC. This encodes CASSQDRSSGPPLTYEQYF.

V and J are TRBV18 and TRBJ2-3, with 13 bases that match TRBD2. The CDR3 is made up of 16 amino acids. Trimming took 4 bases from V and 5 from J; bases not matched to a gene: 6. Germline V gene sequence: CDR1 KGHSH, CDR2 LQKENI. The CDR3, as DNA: TGTGCCAGCTCACGAGTGGGACTAGCGGGACTAGATACGCAGTATTTT. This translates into CASSRVGLAGLDTQYF. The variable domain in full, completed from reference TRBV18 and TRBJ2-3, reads NAGVMQNPRHLVRRRGQEARLRCSPMKGHSHVYWYRQLPEEGLKFMVYLQKENIIDESGMPKERFSAEFPKEGPSILRIQQVVRGDSAAYFCASSRVGLAGLDTQYFGPGTRLTVL.

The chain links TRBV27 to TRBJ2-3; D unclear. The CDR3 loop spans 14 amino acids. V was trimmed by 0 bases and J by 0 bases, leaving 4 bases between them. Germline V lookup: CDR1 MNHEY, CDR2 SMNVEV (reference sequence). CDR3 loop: CASSLSTSTDTQYF. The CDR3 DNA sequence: TGTGCCAGCAGTTTATCGACTAGCACAGATACGCAGTATTTT.

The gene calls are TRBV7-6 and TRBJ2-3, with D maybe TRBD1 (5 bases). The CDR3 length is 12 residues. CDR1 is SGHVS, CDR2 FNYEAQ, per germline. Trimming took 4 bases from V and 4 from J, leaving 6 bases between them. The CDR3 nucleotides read TGTGCCAGCAGCTCACAGGCAGATACGCAGTATTTT. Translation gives CASSSQADTQYF. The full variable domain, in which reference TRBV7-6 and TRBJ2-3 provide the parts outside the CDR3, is GAGVSQSPRYKVTKRGQDVALRCDPISGHVSLYWYRQALGQGPEFLTYFNYEAQQDKSGLPNDRFSAERPEGSISTLTIQRTEQRDSAMYRCASSSQADTQYFGPGTRLTVL.

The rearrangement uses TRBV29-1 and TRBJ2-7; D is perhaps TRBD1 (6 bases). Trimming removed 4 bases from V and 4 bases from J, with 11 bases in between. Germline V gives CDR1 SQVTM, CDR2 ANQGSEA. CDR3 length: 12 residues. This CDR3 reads CSVGTAAYEQYF. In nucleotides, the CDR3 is TGCAGCGTTGGGACAGCAGCTTACGAGCAGTACTTC.

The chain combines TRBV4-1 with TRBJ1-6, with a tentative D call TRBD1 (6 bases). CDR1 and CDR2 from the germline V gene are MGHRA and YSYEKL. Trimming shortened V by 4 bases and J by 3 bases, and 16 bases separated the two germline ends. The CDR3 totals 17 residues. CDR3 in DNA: TGCGCCAGCAGCCGAGTGACCCCGACAGGCTATAATTCACCCCTCCACTTT. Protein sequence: CASSRVTPTGYNSPLHF.

The CDR3 nucleotides read TGTGCCACCAGTGATTTCTCAGGGCAGGGCTACACCTTC. Amino acid sequence: CATSDFSGQGYTF. The J gene is TRBJ1-2, the V gene TRBV24-1, with a possible D match to TRBD1 (5 bases). CDR1 and CDR2 from the germline V gene are KGHDR and SFDVKD. The CDR3 covers 13 residues. Trimming stripped 1 base from V and 8 bases from J, with 10 bases between.

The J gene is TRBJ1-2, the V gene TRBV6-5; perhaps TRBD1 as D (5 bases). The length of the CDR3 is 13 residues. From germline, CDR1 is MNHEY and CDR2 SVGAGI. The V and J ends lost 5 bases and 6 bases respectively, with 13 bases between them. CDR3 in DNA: TGTGCCAGCAGTCCCTGGGGGGGGAATGGCTACACCTTC. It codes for CASSPWGGNGYTF.

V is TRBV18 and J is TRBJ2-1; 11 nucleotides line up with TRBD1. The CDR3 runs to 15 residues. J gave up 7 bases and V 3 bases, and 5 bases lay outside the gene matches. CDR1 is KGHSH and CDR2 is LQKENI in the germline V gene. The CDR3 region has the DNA TGTGCCAGCTCACCTTCAGGGACAGGGGGAAATGAGCAGTTCTTC. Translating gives CASSPSGTGGNEQFF.

The CDR3 coding sequence is TGTGCCAGCAGCCAAGATCTTTTAGGACTAGCGGGAAGTGTGAGCGAGCAGTACTTC. This gives the protein CASSQDLLGLAGSVSEQYF. The chain employs TRBV4-2 and TRBJ2-7; 12 bases match TRBD2. The CDR3 totals 19 residues. Germline V gives CDR1 LGHNA, CDR2 YNFKEQ. V lost 0 bases to trimming and J lost 6 bases; unmatched junction nucleotides: 15.

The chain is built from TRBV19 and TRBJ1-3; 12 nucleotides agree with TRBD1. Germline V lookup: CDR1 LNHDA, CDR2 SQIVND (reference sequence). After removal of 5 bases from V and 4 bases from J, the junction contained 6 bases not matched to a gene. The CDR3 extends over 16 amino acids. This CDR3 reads CASSGRDRGHGNTIYF. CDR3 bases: TGTGCCAGTAGTGGAAGGGACAGGGGGCACGGAAACACCATATATTTT.

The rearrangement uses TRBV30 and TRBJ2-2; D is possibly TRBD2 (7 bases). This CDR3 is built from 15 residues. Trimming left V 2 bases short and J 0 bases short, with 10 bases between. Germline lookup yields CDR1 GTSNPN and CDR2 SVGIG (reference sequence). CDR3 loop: CAWSRGGANTGELFF. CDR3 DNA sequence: TGTGCCTGGAGTCGCGGGGGCGCGAACACCGGGGAGCTGTTTTTT. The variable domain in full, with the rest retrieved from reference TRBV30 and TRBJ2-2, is SQTIHQWPATLVQPVGSPLSLECTVEGTSNPNLYWYRQAAGRGLQLLFYSVGIGQISSEVPQNLSASRPQDRQFILSSKKLLLSDSGFYLCAWSRGGANTGELFFGEGSRLTVL.

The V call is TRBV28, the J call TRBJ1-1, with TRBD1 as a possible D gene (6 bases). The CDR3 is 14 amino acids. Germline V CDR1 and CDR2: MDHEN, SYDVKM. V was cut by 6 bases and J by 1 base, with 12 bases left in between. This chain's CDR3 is CASSAQGGNTEAFF. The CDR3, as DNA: TGTGCCAGCAGCGCACAGGGTGGGAACACTGAAGCTTTCTTT.

CDR3 region: CASSPRGTSGDEQFF. The CDR3 DNA follows: TGTGCCAGCAGCCCCAGAGGGACTAGCGGGGATGAGCAGTTCTTC. The rearrangement uses TRBV7-3 and TRBJ2-1; 13 bases are a match to TRBD2. The germline V gene has CDR1 SGHTA and CDR2 FQGTGA. This CDR3 region has 15 residues. Trimming at V came to 5 bases and at J to 8 bases, leaving 6 bases not matched to a gene.

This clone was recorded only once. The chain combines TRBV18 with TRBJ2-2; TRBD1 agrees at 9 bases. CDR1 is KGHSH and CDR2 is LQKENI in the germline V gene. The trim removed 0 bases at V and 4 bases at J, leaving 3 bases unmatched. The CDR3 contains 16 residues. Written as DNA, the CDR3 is TGTGCCAGCTCACCACCTACGGACAGGGGCACCGGGGAGCTGTTTTTT. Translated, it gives CASSPPTDRGTGELFF.

DNA of the CDR3: TGTGCCAGTAGTATAGCAGGGGTGGGCTACGAGCAGTACTTC. It encodes CASSIAGVGYEQYF. This chain connects TRBV19 to TRBJ2-7, with D maybe TRBD1 (6 bases). The CDR3 extends over 14 amino acids. CDR1 and CDR2 from the germline V gene are LNHDA and SQIVND (reference sequence). Trimming took 1 base from V and 3 from J, leaving 10 bases between them.

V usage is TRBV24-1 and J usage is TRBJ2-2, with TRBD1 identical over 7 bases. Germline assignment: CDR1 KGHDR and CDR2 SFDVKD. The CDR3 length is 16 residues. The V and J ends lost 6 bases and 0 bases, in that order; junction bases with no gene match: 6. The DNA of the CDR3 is TGTGCCACCAGTCGTGACAGGGTGTCGAACACCGGGGAGCTGTTTTTT. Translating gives CATSRDRVSNTGELFF.